This entry is about one TCR beta chain. Its antigen is undetermined. The PCR made use of 60 Vbeta and 13 Jbeta primers. The repertoire was sequenced with immunoSEQ multiplex PCR; TCRdb's copy has only in-frame clones and lacks some. The repertoire holds around 140,000 clones, roughly 10% seen once, with 1.5% to 2% in the top ten. This entry is derived from a study of cytomegalovirus exposure and HLA in healthy donors. Study-level background: Early released data had about 80 million unique TCRs, all coming from HLA-typed donors.

The CDR3 loop spans 15 amino acids. CDR1 is SGHRS, CDR2 YFSETQ, per germline. The J segment lost 7 bases and the V segment lost 2 bases, leaving 9 bases of the junction unmatched. Study-wide results and caveats: Some segments of the V type, notably TRBV6-2 and TRBV6-3, were excluded as indistinguishable. A prior analysis recorded that most TCR beta V segments were productive about 90% or about 30% of the time. High specificity and sensitivity for cytomegalovirus status were reported for the classifier.

This TCR was sampled from a man between 45 and 60 years old in good health and CMV-seronegative. The sequenced sample consisted of PBMCs. The rearrangement joins TRBV5-1 to TRBJ2-1; 7 nucleotides line up with TRBD1. The CDR3 DNA is TGCGCCAGCAGCTTTTACAGGGGAAGGGTGAATGAGCAGTTCTTC. Amino acid sequence: CASSFYRGRVNEQFF. The variable domain in full, completed from reference TRBV5-1 and TRBJ2-1, reads KAGVTQTPRYLIKTRGQQVTLSCSPISGHRSVSWYQQTPGQGLQFLFEYFSETQRNKGNFPGRFSGRQFSNSRSEMNVSTLELGDSALYLCASSFYRGRVNEQFFGPGTRLTVL.